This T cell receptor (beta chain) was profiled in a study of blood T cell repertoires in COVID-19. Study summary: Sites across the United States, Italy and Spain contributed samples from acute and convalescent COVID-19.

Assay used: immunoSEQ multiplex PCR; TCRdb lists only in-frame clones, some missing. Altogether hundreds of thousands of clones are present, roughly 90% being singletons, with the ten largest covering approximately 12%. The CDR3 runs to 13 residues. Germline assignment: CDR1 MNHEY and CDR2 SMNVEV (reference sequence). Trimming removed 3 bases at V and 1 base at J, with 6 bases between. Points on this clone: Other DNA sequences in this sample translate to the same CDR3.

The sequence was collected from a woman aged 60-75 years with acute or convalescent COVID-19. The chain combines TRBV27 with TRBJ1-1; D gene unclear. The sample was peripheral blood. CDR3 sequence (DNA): TGTGCCAGCAGTTTGAGAGGGAACACTGAAGCTTTCTTT. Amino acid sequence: CASSLRGNTEAFF.